Listed below are T cell receptor beta chains from one sample, sequenced in a study of T cell changes during pregnancy in multiple sclerosis. The assay was immunoSEQ multiplex PCR, and TCRdb's table has in-frame clones only and misses some. The data contain around 85,000 clones, 90% to 95% of them singletons. The source was PBMCs, collected in the first trimester of pregnancy. The receptors shown here come from a female donor in good health, serving as a control in a pregnancy study. Some clones in this sample may be carry-over from other donors' samples. Both conserved end residues are part of each CDR3. The D gene is left open where the match is weak. Size tells how often a clone was seen (once, few, many) or the class of an expanded clone, and some rows leave it out.

length,D,size,J,V,CDR3,DNA
13,TRBD1,-,TRBJ1-2,TRBV28,CASSLTGGEGYTF,TGTGCCAGCAGTTTAACAGGGGGAGAGGGCTACACCTTC
17,-,-,TRBJ2-1,TRBV7-3,CASSFSPGLPSQPEQFF,TGTGCCAGCAGCTTTAGTCCGGGACTCCCAAGCCAGCCCGAGCAGTTCTTC
14,TRBD1,-,TRBJ1-5,TRBV28,CASTPGQGNQPQHF,TGTGCCAGTACCCCGGGACAGGGTAATCAGCCCCAGCATTTT
16,-,-,TRBJ2-4,TRBV7-9,CASSLGQALAKNIQYF,TGTGCCAGCAGCTTAGGCCAGGCCCTAGCCAAAAACATTCAGTACTTC
14,-,-,TRBJ2-1,TRBV19,CASSIDQGNNEQFF,TGTGCCAGTAGTATAGATCAGGGAAACAATGAGCAGTTCTTC
14,-,-,TRBJ1-1,TRBV7-2,CASSPDSMNTEAFF,TGTGCCAGCAGCCCTGACAGCATGAACACTGAAGCTTTCTTT
14,-,-,TRBJ1-2,TRBV5-1,CASSLGGGEYGYTF,TGCGCCAGCAGCTTGGGGGGAGGAGAGTATGGCTACACCTTC
14,-,-,TRBJ1-4,TRBV6-6,CASAASRNNEKLFF,TGTGCCAGCGCCGCGTCCCGAAATAATGAAAAACTGTTTTTT
12,-,-,TRBJ1-2,TRBV6-1,CASSHRATGYTF,TGTGCCAGCAGTCATAGAGCGACTGGCTACACCTTC
15,-,-,TRBJ1-1,TRBV6-5,CASSYSAGGVTEAFF,TGTGCCAGCAGTTACTCAGCGGGGGGTGTTACTGAAGCTTTCTTT
15,-,-,TRBJ2-7,TRBV28,CASSHGRGRWSEQYF,TGTGCCAGCAGCCACGGCAGGGGACGGTGGTCCGAGCAGTACTTC
13,-,-,TRBJ2-2,TRBV15,CATSSIPTGELFF,TGTGCCACCAGCAGTATCCCGACCGGGGAGCTGTTTTTT
14,TRBD2,-,TRBJ2-1,TRBV11-3,CASSGGLAYNEQFF,TGTGCCAGCAGCGGGGGACTAGCCTACAATGAGCAGTTCTTC
14,-,-,TRBJ1-2,TRBV28,CASRPEDAPSGYTF,TGTGCCAGCCGCCCGGAGGATGCCCCTAGTGGCTACACCTTC
13,TRBD1,-,TRBJ2-1,TRBV19,CASSLGQVNEQFF,TGTGCCAGTAGTTTAGGACAGGTAAATGAGCAGTTCTTC
12,TRBD1,-,TRBJ1-6,TRBV6-5,CASRTGGSPLHF,TGTGCCAGCAGAACAGGGGGCTCACCCCTCCACTTT
14,TRBD2,once,TRBJ2-2,TRBV7-9,CASRGLANTGELFF,TGTGCCAGCAGAGGACTAGCGAACACCGGGGAGCTGTTTTTT
15,-,-,TRBJ2-1,TRBV10-1,CASSEGGSSYNEQFF,TGCGCCAGCAGTGAGGGGGGGAGCTCCTACAATGAGCAGTTCTTC
18,TRBD2,-,TRBJ2-3,TRBV7-6,CASSLVGGLAGFTDTQYF,TGTGCCAGCAGCTTAGTTGGAGGCCTAGCGGGGTTCACAGATACGCAGTATTTT
14,TRBD2,-,TRBJ2-3,TRBV6-4,CASSLAGEVDTQYF,TGTGCCAGCAGTCTGGCGGGAGAGGTTGATACGCAGTATTTT
13,-,-,TRBJ1-2,TRBV18,CASSPDRSSGYTF,TGTGCCAGCTCACCAGACAGAAGCAGTGGCTACACCTTC
15,TRBD2,-,TRBJ2-3,TRBV5-1,CASSFGSGVTDTQYF,TGCGCCAGCAGCTTTGGTAGCGGGGTCACAGATACGCAGTATTTT
15,TRBD1,-,TRBJ1-5,TRBV7-9,CASSPSGRGHQPQHF,TGTGCCAGCAGCCCCTCAGGCAGGGGGCATCAGCCCCAGCATTTT
14,-,-,TRBJ2-1,TRBV14,CASSLPGQYNEQFF,TGTGCCAGCAGCCTTCCGGGACAATACAATGAGCAGTTCTTC
15,TRBD1,-,TRBJ1-2,TRBV6-1,CASSARDRERGGYTF,TGTGCCAGCAGTGCCCGGGACAGGGAAAGGGGTGGCTACACCTTC
14,TRBD1,once,TRBJ2-7,TRBV28,CASRSLGQGYEQYF,TGTGCCAGCAGAAGCTTGGGACAGGGGTACGAGCAGTACTTC
14,-,-,TRBJ2-5,TRBV19,CASSTLGLQETQYF,TGTGCCAGTAGTACCTTGGGCCTACAAGAGACCCAGTACTTC
15,-,-,TRBJ1-4,TRBV28,CASSLPTGGKEKLFF,TGTGCCAGCAGTCTTCCGACAGGTGGAAAGGAAAAACTGTTTTTT
13,-,-,TRBJ1-4,TRBV7-8,CASSPLGGEKLFF,TGTGCCAGCAGCCCTCTAGGAGGTGAAAAACTGTTTTTT
14,TRBD1,-,TRBJ2-2,TRBV7-9,CASKGTGGPGELFF,TGTGCCAGCAAAGGGACAGGGGGCCCCGGGGAGCTGTTTTTT
14,-,-,TRBJ1-4,TRBV2,CASSGRLDREKLFF,TGTGCCAGCAGCGGCCGGCTAGATCGGGAAAAACTGTTTTTT
15,TRBD2,-,TRBJ2-3,TRBV13,CASSWLAGGPNTQYF,TGTGCCAGCAGCTGGCTAGCGGGGGGGCCGAATACGCAGTATTTT
13,-,-,TRBJ1-2,TRBV6-5,CASSYDGQYGYTF,TGTGCCAGCAGTTACGATGGACAGTATGGCTACACCTTC
18,-,once,TRBJ2-7,TRBV11-2,CASSLSPSAGGSSYEQYF,TGTGCCAGCAGCTTAAGCCCTTCAGCCGGGGGAAGCTCCTACGAGCAGTACTTC
15,TRBD1,-,TRBJ2-3,TRBV18,CASSGNGQGARTQYF,TGTGCCAGCTCAGGGAACGGACAGGGGGCGCGTACGCAGTATTTT
17,TRBD2,-,TRBJ2-5,TRBV27,CASSLLGLAGGQETQYF,TGTGCCAGCAGTTTACTGGGACTAGCGGGGGGGCAAGAGACCCAGTACTTC
14,TRBD1,-,TRBJ2-2,TRBV19,CASSRDRNTGELFF,TGTGCCAGTAGCAGGGACAGGAACACCGGGGAGCTGTTTTTT
13,-,-,TRBJ1-2,TRBV7-2,CASSRGQSYGYTF,TGTGCCAGCAGCCGAGGACAGTCCTATGGCTACACCTTC
14,TRBD1,few,TRBJ2-1,TRBV5-4,CASSVGQWNNEQFF,TGTGCCAGCAGCGTGGGACAGTGGAACAATGAGCAGTTCTTC
17,TRBD2,once,TRBJ2-3,TRBV9,CASSPGLAGGRADTQYF,TGTGCCAGCAGCCCGGGACTAGCGGGAGGAAGAGCAGATACGCAGTATTTT
16,-,-,TRBJ1-1,TRBV7-6,CASSGRVLGVRTEAFF,TGTGCCAGCAGCGGCAGGGTTTTAGGGGTCCGAACTGAAGCTTTCTTT
14,-,-,TRBJ2-1,TRBV4-2,CASSQGDFNIEQFF,TGTGCCAGCAGCCAAGGGGACTTCAACATTGAGCAGTTCTTC
19,-,-,TRBJ2-3,TRBV21-1,CASSRTAGTSGRAKDTQYF,TGTGCCAGCAGCCGGACGGCAGGGACTAGCGGGAGGGCCAAAGATACGCAGTATTTT
14,-,-,TRBJ2-6,TRBV29-1,CSVGGNSGANVLTF,TGCAGCGTGGGGGGTAACTCTGGGGCCAACGTCCTGACTTTC
15,TRBD1,-,TRBJ1-5,TRBV2,CASSPDRGNYQPQHF,TGTGCCAGCAGTCCCGACAGGGGCAACTATCAGCCCCAGCATTTT
14,-,-,TRBJ1-1,TRBV5-1,CASSLGTLNTEAFF,TGCGCCAGCAGCTTGGGGACACTGAACACTGAAGCTTTCTTT
12,TRBD1,-,TRBJ1-1,TRBV29-1,CSVLTGGVEAFF,TGCAGCGTACTGACAGGGGGTGTTGAAGCTTTCTTT
12,-,-,TRBJ2-5,TRBV2,CATSSVQETQYF,TGTGCCACATCTAGCGTACAAGAGACCCAGTACTTC
15,TRBD1,-,TRBJ2-1,TRBV11-2,CASSPGTVGYNEQFF,TGTGCCAGCAGCCCTGGGACAGTTGGATACAATGAGCAGTTCTTC
15,TRBD2,-,TRBJ2-2,TRBV19,CASTQRGPDTGELFF,TGTGCCAGTACCCAGCGGGGGCCGGACACCGGGGAGCTGTTTTTT
13,-,-,TRBJ2-7,TRBV5-4,CASSLEGDGEQYF,TGTGCCAGCAGCTTGGAAGGAGATGGTGAGCAGTACTTC
13,TRBD1,-,TRBJ1-1,TRBV6-1,CASSDRDSTEAFF,TGTGCCAGCAGTGACCGGGACAGCACTGAAGCTTTCTTT
15,-,-,TRBJ2-3,TRBV7-9,CASSPYRAGADTQYF,TGTGCCAGCAGCCCCTACCGGGCCGGGGCAGATACGCAGTATTTT
14,-,-,TRBJ1-3,TRBV12-5,CASGLVDSRNTIYF,TGTGCTAGTGGTTTGGTGGACAGCAGAAACACCATATATTTT
17,TRBD2,-,TRBJ2-2,TRBV5-6,CASRFERDPRNTGELFF,TGTGCCAGCAGGTTTGAGCGGGACCCGCGGAACACCGGGGAGCTGTTTTTT